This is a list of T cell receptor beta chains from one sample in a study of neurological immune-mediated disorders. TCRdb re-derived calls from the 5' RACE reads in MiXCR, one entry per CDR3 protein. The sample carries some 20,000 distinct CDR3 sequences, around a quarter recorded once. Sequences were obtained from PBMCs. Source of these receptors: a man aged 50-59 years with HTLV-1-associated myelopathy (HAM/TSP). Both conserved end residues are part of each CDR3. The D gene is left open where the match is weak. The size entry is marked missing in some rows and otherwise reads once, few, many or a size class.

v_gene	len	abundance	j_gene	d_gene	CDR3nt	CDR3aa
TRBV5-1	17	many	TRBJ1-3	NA	TGCGCCAGCAGTATCCAGTCGAACAGGGACTCTGGAAACACCATATATTTT	CASSIQSNRDSGNTIYF
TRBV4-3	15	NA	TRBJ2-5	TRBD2	TGCGCCAGCAGCCAAGCCTTGACTAGCACAGAGACCCAGTACTTC	CASSQALTSTETQYF
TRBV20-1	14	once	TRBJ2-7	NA	TGCAGTGCTTTCCTCGGGGAGCCCCCCTACGAGCAGTACTTC	CSAFLGEPPYEQYF
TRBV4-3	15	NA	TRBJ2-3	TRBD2	TGCGCCAGCAGCCCCGGCGGGGGGGGACGGGATACGCAGTATTTT	CASSPGGGGRDTQYF
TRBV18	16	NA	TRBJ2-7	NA	TGTGCCAGCTCACCATTAAGGGACATCGTCTCCTACGAGCAGTACTTC	CASSPLRDIVSYEQYF
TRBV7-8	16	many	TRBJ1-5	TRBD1	TGTGCCAGCACAAGATCCGAGGAGGGGGCAAGGCAGCCCCAGCATTTT	CASTRSEEGARQPQHF
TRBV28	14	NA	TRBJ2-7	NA	TGTGCCAGCAGTTTAAAGGGGACCTCCTACGAGCAGTACTTC	CASSLKGTSYEQYF
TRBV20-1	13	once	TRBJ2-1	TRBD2	TGCAGTGCTAGAATTTTAGCGGGCAATGAGCAGTTCTTC	CSARILAGNEQFF
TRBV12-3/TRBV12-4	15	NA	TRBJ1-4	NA	TGTGCCAGCAGTTTAGGAGGGCCGAGGAATGAAAAACTGTTTTTT	CASSLGGPRNEKLFF
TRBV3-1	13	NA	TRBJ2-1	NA	TGTGCCAGCAGGGACTGGGGAGTCGATGAGCAGTTCTTC	CASRDWGVDEQFF
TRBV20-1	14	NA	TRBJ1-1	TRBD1	TGCAGTGCTTACCGGACAGGGGAGAACACTGAAGCTTTCTTT	CSAYRTGENTEAFF
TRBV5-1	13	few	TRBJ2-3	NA	TGCGCCAGCAGCTTCACGACAGACGATACGCAGTATTTT	CASSFTTDDTQYF
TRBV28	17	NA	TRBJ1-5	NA	TGTGCCAGCAGTTTATCCCGGGGTAACAGGATTGGTCAGCCCCAGCATTTT	CASSLSRGNRIGQPQHF
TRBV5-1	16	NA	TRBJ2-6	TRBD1	TGCGCCAGCAGGGGACAGGGGCTCTCCGGGGCCAACGTCCTGACTTTC	CASRGQGLSGANVLTF
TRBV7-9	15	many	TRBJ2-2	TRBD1	TGTGCCAGCACCGAGGACAGGACGAACACCGGGGAGCTGTTTTTT	CASTEDRTNTGELFF
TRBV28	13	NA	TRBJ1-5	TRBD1	TGTGCCAGCTCCCCCAGGGGGTGGCAGCCCCAGCATTTT	CASSPRGWQPQHF
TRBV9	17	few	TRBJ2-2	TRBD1	TGTGCCAGCAGCGTAGGGCCGACAGGGTGGAGGACCGGGGAGCTGTTTTTT	CASSVGPTGWRTGELFF
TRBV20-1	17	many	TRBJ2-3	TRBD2	TGCAGTGCTAGAGGGGGTCTGCGGACTAGCCTCACAGATACGCAGTATTTT	CSARGGLRTSLTDTQYF
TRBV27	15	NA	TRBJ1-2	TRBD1	TGTGCCAGCAGTTTATCGGGCAGGGGGCAAAGTGGCTACACCTTC	CASSLSGRGQSGYTF
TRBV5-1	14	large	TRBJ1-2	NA	TGCGCCAGCAGCCAATATCGACCCCGGGACAACCGTTTCTTC	CASSQYRPRDNRFF
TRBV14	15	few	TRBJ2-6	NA	TGTGCCAGCAGCCTTTGGACATCAGGGGCCAACGTCCTGACTTTC	CASSLWTSGANVLTF
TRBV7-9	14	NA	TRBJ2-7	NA	TGTGCCAGCAGCACCCCGATGGCCGGAGACGAGCAGTACTTC	CASSTPMAGDEQYF
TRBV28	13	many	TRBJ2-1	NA	TGTGCCAGCAGTTCAGGGGCCTACAATGAGCAGTTCTTC	CASSSGAYNEQFF
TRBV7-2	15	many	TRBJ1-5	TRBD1	TGTGCCAGCAGCCGGGACAGGGGGGCATATCAGCCCCAGCATTTT	CASSRDRGAYQPQHF
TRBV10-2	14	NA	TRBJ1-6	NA	TGCGCCAGCAGGTCAACAGGGAGGAATTCACCCCTCCACTTT	CASRSTGRNSPLHF
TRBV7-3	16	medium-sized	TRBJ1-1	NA	TGTGCCAGCAGCTTAATAAGGGGGGCGGAGGCCACTGAAGCTTTCTTT	CASSLIRGAEATEAFF
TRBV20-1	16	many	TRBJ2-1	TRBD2	TGCAGTGCTCCTGATTTAGCGGGGAGCTCCTACAATGAGCAGTTCTTC	CSAPDLAGSSYNEQFF
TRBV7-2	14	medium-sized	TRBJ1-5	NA	TGTGCCAGCAGCTTACAAGGGGGCAATCAGCCCCAGCATTTT	CASSLQGGNQPQHF
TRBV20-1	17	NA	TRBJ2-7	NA	TGCAGTGCTAGAGCTACCGGGGGGACAGTCCTACTGTACGAGCAGTACTTC	CSARATGGTVLLYEQYF
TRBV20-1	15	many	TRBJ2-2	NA	TGCAGTGCTAGAGATATGAGGGGAGCCCCCGGGGAGCTGTTTTTT	CSARDMRGAPGELFF
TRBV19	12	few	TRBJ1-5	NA	TGTGCCAGTGACGACAGGAATCAGCCCCAGCATTTT	CASDDRNQPQHF
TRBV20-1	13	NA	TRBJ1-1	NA	TGCAGTAAGTCGGGAGGCAAGAACACTGAAGCTTTCTTT	CSKSGGKNTEAFF
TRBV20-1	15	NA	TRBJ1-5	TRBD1	TGCAGTGCTAGATGGGACAGCCATAGCAATCAGCCCCAGCATTTT	CSARWDSHSNQPQHF
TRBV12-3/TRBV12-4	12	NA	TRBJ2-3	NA	TGTGCCAGCAGTTTAATTGCAGATACGCAGTATTTT	CASSLIADTQYF
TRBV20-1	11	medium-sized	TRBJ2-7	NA	TGCAGTGTTGCAAGAGACTACGAGCAGTACTTC	CSVARDYEQYF
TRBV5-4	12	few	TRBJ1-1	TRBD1	TGTGCCAGCAGCCCGGGACAGACTGAAGCTTTCTTT	CASSPGQTEAFF
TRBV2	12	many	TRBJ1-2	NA	TGTGCCAGCAGGGGACCTTTCGGGGGCTACACCTTC	CASRGPFGGYTF
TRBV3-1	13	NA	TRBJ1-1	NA	TGTGCCAGCAGCCAACTAAACATCCCTGAAGCTTTCTTT	CASSQLNIPEAFF